The 14 T cell receptor beta chains listed next were all sequenced from one sample in a study of identical twins. Via MiXCR, TCRdb re-called the 5' RACE reads, giving one row per CDR3 protein. The sample shows about 890,000 distinct CDR3 sequences, roughly an eighth of them seen only once. The same data also went into a second study, on yellow fever vaccine responses in identical twins.

Sequencing was performed on PBMCs. The receptors originated from a woman between 18 and 29 years old in good health.

The rearrangement joins TRBV20-1 to TRBJ2-1; D possibly uses TRBD1 or TRBD2 (7 bases each). Germline V gene data show CDR1 as DFQATT and CDR2 as SNEGSKA (reference sequence). V lost 3 bases, J lost 3 bases, and 15 bases lay in between. The CDR3 is 15 amino acids. CDR3 residues: CSARSDREGYNEQFF. The CDR3 DNA is TGCAGTGCTAGGTCCGACAGGGAGGGCTACAATGAGCAGTTCTTC.

V gene TRBV28 combines with J gene TRBJ2-5, with 8 nucleotides matching TRBD1. Germline V lookup: CDR1 MDHEN, CDR2 SYDVKM. This CDR3 has 14 residues. V lost 6 bases, J lost 5 bases, and 8 bases stayed unmatched. This CDR3 reads CASRGRQGTETQYF. DNA for the CDR3: TGTGCCAGCAGGGGAAGACAGGGGACGGAGACCCAGTACTTC. Looking up the rest from reference TRBV28 and TRBJ2-5 gives the full variable domain: DVKVTQSSRYLVKRTGEKVFLECVQDMDHENMFWYRQDPGLGLRLIYFSYDVKMKEKGDIPEGYSVSREKKERFSLILESASTNQTSMYLCASRGRQGTETQYFGPGTRLLVL.

V and J are TRBV6-1 and TRBJ1-5; 8 bases map to TRBD1. Germline CDR1 MNHNS, CDR2 SASEGT. This CDR3 has 17 residues. The trim removed 6 bases at V and 0 bases at J, leaving 10 bases unmatched. For the CDR3, the DNA is TGTGCCAGCAGGGTTACGGACAGGGAATATAGCAATCAGCCCCAGCATTTT. Encoded protein: CASRVTDREYSNQPQHF.

This clonotype showed up many times. The rearrangement links TRBV5-1 to TRBJ2-1; a possible D gene is TRBD1 (6 bases). The CDR3 covers 16 residues. V shed 4 bases and J shed 1 base, with 15 bases lying between them. The V gene's germline CDR1 is SGHRS and CDR2 YFSETQ. In DNA, the CDR3 is TGCGCCAGCAGCCCTCCTAAACAGGGTTCCTACAATGAGCAGTTCTTC. As protein: CASSPPKQGSYNEQFF.

V and J are TRBV6-1 and TRBJ2-1, with TRBD2 as a possible D gene (6 bases). Germline CDR1 is MNHNS and CDR2 is SASEGT. Trimming pared 5 bases from V and 4 bases from J, leaving 21 bases between. The CDR3 totals 17 residues. The DNA for the CDR3 is TGTGCCAGCAGTCTCCGTGTGGCGGGGTCAGTATACAATGAGCAGTTCTTC. Translating gives CASSLRVAGSVYNEQFF.

V usage is TRBV7-7 and J usage is TRBJ2-3; 7 bases agree with TRBD2. The CDR3 loop spans 15 amino acids. With V trimmed by 5 bases and J by 3 bases, 8 bases remained unmatched. CDR1 is SSHAT and CDR2 is FNYEAQ in the germline V gene (reference sequence). In nucleotides, the CDR3 is TGTGCCAGCAGCCCTGGACTAGGACTGACAGATACGCAGTATTTT. Its translation is CASSPGLGLTDTQYF.

The chain employs TRBV28 and TRBJ2-4; the D is unclear. The ends were cut back, 3 bases at V and 4 bases at J, with 4 bases in the middle. This CDR3 has 12 residues. Germline assignment: CDR1 MDHEN and CDR2 SYDVKM. CDR3 residues: CASSLTKNIQYF. DNA of the CDR3: TGTGCCAGCAGTTTGACGAAAAACATTCAGTACTTC. Complete variable domain (other parts from reference TRBV28 and TRBJ2-4): DVKVTQSSRYLVKRTGEKVFLECVQDMDHENMFWYRQDPGLGLRLIYFSYDVKMKEKGDIPEGYSVSREKKERFSLILESASTNQTSMYLCASSLTKNIQYFGAGTRLSVL.

This clonotype was detected only a few times. V gene TRBV14 combines with J gene TRBJ1-2; D call uncertain. The CDR3 consists of 13 residues. In germline, CDR1 is SGHDN, CDR2 FVKESK. V lost 1 base and J 6 bases, leaving 9 bases between the germline ends. For the CDR3, the DNA is TGTGCCAGCAGCCAAGCTCGGATCCATGGCTACACCTTC. This codes for CASSQARIHGYTF.

Ten or more counts support this clonotype. The chain has TRBV12-3 or TRBV12-4 and TRBJ1-5; D not resolved. Between the trimmed V and J ends, which lost 2 bases and 3 bases, there was a span of 8 bases. This CDR3 has 14 residues. CDR3 bases: TGTGCCAGCAGTTTACCCCTTTCCAATCAGCCCCAGCATTTT. This encodes CASSLPLSNQPQHF.

The chain couples TRBV7-9 to TRBJ2-7; no reliable D call. Germline CDR1 reads SEHNR; CDR2 reads FQNEAQ (reference sequence). This CDR3 spans 14 amino acids. Trimming shortened V by 4 bases and J by 2 bases, and 12 bases separated the two germline ends. The CDR3 here is CASSSPGHPYEQYF. In DNA form, the CDR3 reads TGTGCCAGCAGCTCCCCGGGCCATCCCTACGAGCAGTACTTC.

The sample holds many counts of this clonotype. The genes are TRBV12-3 or TRBV12-4 and TRBJ2-5; 10 bases fit TRBD1. The CDR3 contains 16 residues. The junction had 10 bases not matched to a gene; V was cut back by 2 bases and J by 7 bases. The DNA of the CDR3 is TGTGCCAGCAGTTTACTTGGGAGTCGGACAGGGGGGACCCAGTACTTC. Protein product: CASSLLGSRTGGTQYF.

Only a few counts were recorded for this clonotype. The chain couples TRBV24-1 to TRBJ2-5; perhaps TRBD1 as D (6 bases). Trimming left V 7 bases short and J 4 bases short, with 15 bases between. CDR1 is KGHDR and CDR2 is SFDVKD in the germline V gene. This CDR3 contains 14 residues. The CDR3 region has the DNA TGTGCCACCAGGGAGACAGGACTTCGAGAGACCCAGTACTTC. Amino acid sequence: CATRETGLRETQYF.

This clonotype was seen a few times. The chain couples TRBV12-3 or TRBV12-4 to TRBJ2-2; maybe TRBD1 (6 bases). V was trimmed by 7 bases and J by 2 bases, leaving 11 bases between them. The CDR3 is made up of 14 amino acids. DNA for the CDR3: TGTGCCAGCACTCCACAGGGTAACACCGGGGAGCTGTTTTTT. This gives the protein CASTPQGNTGELFF.

Only a few counts were recorded for this clonotype. V gene TRBV28 combines with J gene TRBJ2-3; 8 nucleotides agree with TRBD2. This CDR3 spans 15 amino acids. The V segment lost 3 bases and the J segment 2 bases; nucleotides outside the gene matches: 4. Germline CDR1 reads MDHEN; CDR2 reads SYDVKM. Written as DNA, the CDR3 is TGTGCCAGCAGTTTCGGAGCGGGGGTCACAGATACGCAGTATTTT. Translation: CASSFGAGVTDTQYF.